The TCR beta chain described here comes from a study of cytomegalovirus exposure and HLA in healthy donors. Overall study: As an earlier analysis found, some 180 million T cells yielded about 120 million unique TCR beta sequences.

CDR3 length: 13 amino acids. Germline V CDR1 and CDR2: SGHVS, FNYEAQ. Concerning this clone itself: One junction end does not reproduce the germline sequence, and a read error may be involved. This sample also contains other DNA sequences that code for the same CDR3.

This PCR relied on a set of 60 Vbeta primers and 13 Jbeta primers. The protocol was immunoSEQ multiplex PCR, while the TCRdb copy is restricted to in-frame clones and leaves out a portion. The table includes 120,000 to 150,000 clones, 60% to 80% detected once. This sequence was found in a woman aged 40 to 55 in good health and CMV-seropositive. V gene TRBV7-6 combines with J gene TRBJ1-1; TRBD1 is a possible D gene (5 bases). Sequencing was carried out using PBMCs. The CDR3 is CATSVIQGSEAFF. The CDR3 DNA follows: TGTGCCACCAGTGTAATTCAGGGCTCTGAAGCCTTCTTT.